This T cell receptor beta chain was documented in a study of blood T cell repertoires in COVID-19. Between the trimmed V and J ends, which lost 2 bases and 7 bases, there was a span of 6 bases. Germline CDR1 is SGHAT and CDR2 is FQDESV (reference sequence). This CDR3 contains 12 residues. The assay was immunoSEQ multiplex PCR, and TCRdb's table has in-frame clones only and misses some. The repertoire holds 130,000 or so clones, with approximately 85% as singletons. The gene calls are TRBV11-1 and TRBJ2-1; D uncertain. The sequenced sample was peripheral blood. The sequence came from a human donor in a cohort sampled during active COVID-19. CDR3 DNA sequence: TGTGCCAGCAGCTTATTGGAGAATGAGCAGTTCTTC. Residues: CASSLLENEQFF.